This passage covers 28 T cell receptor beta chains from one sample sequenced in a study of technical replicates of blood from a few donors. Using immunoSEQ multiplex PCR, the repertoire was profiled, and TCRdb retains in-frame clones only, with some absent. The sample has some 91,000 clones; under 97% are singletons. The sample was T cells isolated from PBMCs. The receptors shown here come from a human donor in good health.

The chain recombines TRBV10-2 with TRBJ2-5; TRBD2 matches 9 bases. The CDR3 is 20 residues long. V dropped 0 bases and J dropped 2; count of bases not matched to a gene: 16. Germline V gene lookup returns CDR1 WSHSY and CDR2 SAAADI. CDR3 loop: CASSESGLAWGARAQETQYF. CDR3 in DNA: TGCGCCAGCAGTGAGTCCGGACTAGCGTGGGGCGCGCGGGCACAAGAGACCCAGTACTTC.

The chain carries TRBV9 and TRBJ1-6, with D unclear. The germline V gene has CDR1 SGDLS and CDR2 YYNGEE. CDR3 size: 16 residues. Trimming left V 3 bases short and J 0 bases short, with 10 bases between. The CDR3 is CASSERGSSYNSPLHF. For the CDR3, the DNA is TGTGCCAGCAGCGAGAGAGGGAGCTCCTATAATTCACCCCTCCACTTT.

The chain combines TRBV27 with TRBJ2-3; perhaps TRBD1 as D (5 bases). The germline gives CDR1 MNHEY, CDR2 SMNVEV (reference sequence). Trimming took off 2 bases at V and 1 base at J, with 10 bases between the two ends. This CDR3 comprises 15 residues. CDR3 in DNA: TGTGCCAGCAGTTTAGCAGGGCCACGCACAGATACGCAGTATTTT. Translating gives CASSLAGPRTDTQYF.

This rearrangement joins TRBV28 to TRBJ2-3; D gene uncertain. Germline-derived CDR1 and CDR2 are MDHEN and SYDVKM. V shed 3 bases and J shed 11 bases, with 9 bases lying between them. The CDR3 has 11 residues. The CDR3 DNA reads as TGTGCCAGCAGTTTCCGGGTGGGGCAGTATTTT. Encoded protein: CASSFRVGQYF. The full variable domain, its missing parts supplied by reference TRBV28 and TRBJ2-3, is DVKVTQSSRYLVKRTGEKVFLECVQDMDHENMFWYRQDPGLGLRLIYFSYDVKMKEKGDIPEGYSVSREKKERFSLILESASTNQTSMYLCASSFRVGQYFGPGTRLTVL.

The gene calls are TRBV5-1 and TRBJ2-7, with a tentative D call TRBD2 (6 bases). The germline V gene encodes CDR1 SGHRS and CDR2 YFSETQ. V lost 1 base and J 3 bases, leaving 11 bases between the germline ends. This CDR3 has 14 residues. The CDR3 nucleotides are TGCGCCAGCAGCTTGTTAGCGGAGGACTACGAGCAGTACTTC. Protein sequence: CASSLLAEDYEQYF.

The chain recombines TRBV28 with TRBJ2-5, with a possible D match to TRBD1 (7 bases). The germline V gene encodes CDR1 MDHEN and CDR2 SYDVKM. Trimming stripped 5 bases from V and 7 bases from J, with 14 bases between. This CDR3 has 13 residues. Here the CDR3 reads CASSRGTEGTQYF. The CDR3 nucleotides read TGTGCCAGCAGTCGCGGGACAGAGGGGACCCAGTACTTC. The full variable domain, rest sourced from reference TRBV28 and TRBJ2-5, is DVKVTQSSRYLVKRTGEKVFLECVQDMDHENMFWYRQDPGLGLRLIYFSYDVKMKEKGDIPEGYSVSREKKERFSLILESASTNQTSMYLCASSRGTEGTQYFGPGTRLLVL.

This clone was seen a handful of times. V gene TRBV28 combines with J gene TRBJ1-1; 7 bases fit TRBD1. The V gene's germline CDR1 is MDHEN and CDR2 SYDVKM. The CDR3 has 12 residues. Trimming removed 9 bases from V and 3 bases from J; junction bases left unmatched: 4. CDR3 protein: CASSGQHTEAFF. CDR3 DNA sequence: TGTGCCAGTTCGGGACAGCACACTGAAGCTTTCTTT.

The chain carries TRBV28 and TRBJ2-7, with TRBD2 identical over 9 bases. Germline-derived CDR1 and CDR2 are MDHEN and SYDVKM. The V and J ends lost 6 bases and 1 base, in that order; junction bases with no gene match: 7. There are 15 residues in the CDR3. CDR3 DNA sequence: TGTGCCAGCAGAGATAGCGGGGGAGCTTCCTACGAGCAGTACTTC. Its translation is CASRDSGGASYEQYF.

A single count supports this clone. The CDR3 protein is CASSDEATGANGPQHF. For the CDR3, the DNA is TGTGCCAGCAGTGATGAGGCGACAGGGGCGAATGGGCCCCAGCATTTT. The rearrangement uses TRBV6-1 and TRBJ1-5; 8 positions agree with TRBD1. The germline gives CDR1 MNHNS, CDR2 SASEGT. The CDR3 sequence is 16 residues long. The ends lost 3 bases at V and 9 bases at J; junction bases unmatched: 13.

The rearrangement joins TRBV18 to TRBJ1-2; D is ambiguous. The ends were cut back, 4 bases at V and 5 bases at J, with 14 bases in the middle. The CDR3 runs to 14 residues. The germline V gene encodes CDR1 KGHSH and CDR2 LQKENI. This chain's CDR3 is CASSQTTRDYGYTF. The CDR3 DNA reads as TGTGCCAGCTCACAAACGACGAGGGATTATGGCTACACCTTC.

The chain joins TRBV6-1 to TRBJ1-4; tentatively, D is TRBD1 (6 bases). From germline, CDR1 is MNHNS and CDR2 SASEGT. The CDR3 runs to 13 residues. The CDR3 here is CAGGTGLQEKLFF. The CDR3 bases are TGTGCAGGCGGAACAGGGTTACAAGAAAAACTGTTTTTT.

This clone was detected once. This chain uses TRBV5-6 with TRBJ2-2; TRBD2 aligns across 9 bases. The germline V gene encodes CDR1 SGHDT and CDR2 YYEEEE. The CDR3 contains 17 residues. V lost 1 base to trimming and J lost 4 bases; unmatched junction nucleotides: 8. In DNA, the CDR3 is TGTGCCAGCAGCTTGTACTCTGGCGGGGGGGGCACCGGGGAGCTGTTTTTT. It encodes CASSLYSGGGGTGELFF.

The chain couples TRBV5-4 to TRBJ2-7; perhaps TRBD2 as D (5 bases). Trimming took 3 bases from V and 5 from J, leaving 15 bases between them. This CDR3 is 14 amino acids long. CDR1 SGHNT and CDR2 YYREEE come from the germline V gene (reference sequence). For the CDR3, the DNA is TGTGCCAGCAGCTCCCGAGCGGTAGGGAACGAGCAGTACTTC. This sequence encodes CASSSRAVGNEQYF.

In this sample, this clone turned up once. The CDR3 reads CAIRQGVYEQYF. Here the CDR3 DNA reads TGTGCCATACGACAGGGAGTCTACGAGCAGTACTTC. J is TRBJ2-7 and V is TRBV28; 7 nucleotides line up with TRBD1. In germline, CDR1 is MDHEN, CDR2 SYDVKM. The CDR3 spans 12 residues. V was clipped by 10 bases and J by 3 bases; unmatched bases: 6.

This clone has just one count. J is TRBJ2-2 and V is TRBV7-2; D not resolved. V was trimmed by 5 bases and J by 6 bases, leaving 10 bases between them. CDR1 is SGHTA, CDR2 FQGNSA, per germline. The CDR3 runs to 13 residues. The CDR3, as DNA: TGTGCCAGCAGCCCACTTCTTGCCGGGGAGCTGTTTTTT. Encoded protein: CASSPLLAGELFF.

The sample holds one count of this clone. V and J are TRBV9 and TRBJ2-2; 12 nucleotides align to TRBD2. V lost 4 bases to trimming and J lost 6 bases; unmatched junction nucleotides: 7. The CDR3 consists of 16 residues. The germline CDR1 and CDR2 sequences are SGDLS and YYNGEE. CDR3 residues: CASSPRASGRAGELFF. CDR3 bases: TGTGCCAGCAGCCCCCGGGCTAGCGGGAGGGCCGGGGAGCTGTTTTTT.

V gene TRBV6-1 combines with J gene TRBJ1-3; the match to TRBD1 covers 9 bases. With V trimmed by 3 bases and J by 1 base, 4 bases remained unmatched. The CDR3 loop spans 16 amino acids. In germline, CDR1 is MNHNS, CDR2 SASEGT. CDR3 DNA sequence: TGTGCCAGCAGTGATCATGGACAGGGGTCTGGAAACACCATATATTTT. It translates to CASSDHGQGSGNTIYF.

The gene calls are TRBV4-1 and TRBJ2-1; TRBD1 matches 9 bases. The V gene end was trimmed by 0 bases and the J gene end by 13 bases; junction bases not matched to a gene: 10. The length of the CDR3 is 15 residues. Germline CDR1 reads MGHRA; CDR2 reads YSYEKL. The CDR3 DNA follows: TGCGCCAGCAGCCAAGACCCGGGACAGGGATTCATACAGTTCTTC. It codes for CASSQDPGQGFIQFF.

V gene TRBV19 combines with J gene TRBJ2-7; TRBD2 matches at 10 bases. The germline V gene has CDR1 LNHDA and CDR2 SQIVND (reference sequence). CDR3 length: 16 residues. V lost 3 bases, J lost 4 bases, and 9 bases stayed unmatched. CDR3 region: CASSMRTSGLIYEQYF. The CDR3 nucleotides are TGTGCCAGTAGTATGCGGACTAGCGGATTAATATACGAGCAGTACTTC.

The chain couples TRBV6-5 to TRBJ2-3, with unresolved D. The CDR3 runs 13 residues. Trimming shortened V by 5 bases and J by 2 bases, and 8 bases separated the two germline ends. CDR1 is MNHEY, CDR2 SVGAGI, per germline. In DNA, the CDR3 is TGTGCCAGCAGTCGTCCCTTCACAGATACGCAGTATTTT. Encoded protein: CASSRPFTDTQYF.

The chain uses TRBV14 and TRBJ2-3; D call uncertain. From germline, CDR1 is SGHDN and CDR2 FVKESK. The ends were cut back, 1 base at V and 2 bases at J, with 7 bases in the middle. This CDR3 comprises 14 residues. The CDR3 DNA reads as TGTGCCAGCAGCCAAGTTACGGTCACAGATACGCAGTATTTT. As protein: CASSQVTVTDTQYF.

CDR3 DNA sequence: TGTGCCAGCAGTCTAGCAGGCACAGATACGCAGTATTTT. Translated, it gives CASSLAGTDTQYF. The gene calls are TRBV6-4 and TRBJ2-3; the D gene is possibly TRBD2 (5 bases). Germline V gives CDR1 MRHNA, CDR2 SNTAGT. The CDR3 totals 13 residues. V lost 5 bases to trimming and J lost 1 base, with 7 bases between them.

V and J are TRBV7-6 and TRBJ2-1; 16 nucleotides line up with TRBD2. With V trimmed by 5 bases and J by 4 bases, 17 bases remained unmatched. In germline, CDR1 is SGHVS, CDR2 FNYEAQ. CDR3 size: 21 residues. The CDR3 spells CASSPVVGLAGGPASYNEQFF. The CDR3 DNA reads TGTGCCAGCAGCCCAGTTGTGGGACTAGCGGGAGGGCCTGCCTCTTACAATGAGCAGTTCTTC.

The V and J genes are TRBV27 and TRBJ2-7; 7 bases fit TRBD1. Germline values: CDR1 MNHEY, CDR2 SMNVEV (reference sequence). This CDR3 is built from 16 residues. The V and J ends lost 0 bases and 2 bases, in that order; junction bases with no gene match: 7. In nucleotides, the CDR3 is TGTGCCAGCAGTTTATCCCCAATCCAGGGGGCCTACGAGCAGTACTTC. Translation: CASSLSPIQGAYEQYF.

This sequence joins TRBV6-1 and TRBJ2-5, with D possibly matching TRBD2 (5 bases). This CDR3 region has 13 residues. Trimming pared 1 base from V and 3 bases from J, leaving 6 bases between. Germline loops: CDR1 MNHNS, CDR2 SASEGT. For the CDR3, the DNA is TGTGCCAGCAGTGAAGTGAGGGAAGAGACCCAGTACTTC. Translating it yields CASSEVREETQYF.

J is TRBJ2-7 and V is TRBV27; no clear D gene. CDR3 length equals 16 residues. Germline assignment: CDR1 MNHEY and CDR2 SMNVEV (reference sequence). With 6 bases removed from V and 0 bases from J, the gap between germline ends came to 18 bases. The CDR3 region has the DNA TGTGCCAGCAGGAGGAACTCCGGCGGCTTCTCCTACGAGCAGTACTTC. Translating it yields CASRRNSGGFSYEQYF.

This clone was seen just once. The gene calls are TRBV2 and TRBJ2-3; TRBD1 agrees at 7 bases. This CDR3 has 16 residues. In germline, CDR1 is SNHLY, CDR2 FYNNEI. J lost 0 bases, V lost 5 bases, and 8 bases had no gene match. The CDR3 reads CASSQGEPLSTDTQYF. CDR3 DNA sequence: TGTGCCAGCAGTCAGGGGGAGCCCCTGAGCACAGATACGCAGTATTTT.

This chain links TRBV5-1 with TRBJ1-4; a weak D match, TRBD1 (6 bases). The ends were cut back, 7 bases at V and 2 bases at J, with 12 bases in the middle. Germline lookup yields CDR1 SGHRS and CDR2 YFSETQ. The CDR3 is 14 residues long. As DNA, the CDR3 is TGCGCCAGCCGGGCGGACAGTACTAATGAAAAACTGTTTTTT. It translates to CASRADSTNEKLFF.